The 28 T cell receptor beta chains reported below all come from one sample, sequenced in a study of blood T cells in healthy people across ages. A second roughly 6 to 11 cycle PCR used barcoded and J-beta primers. MiXCR, run by TCRdb on the 5' RACE reads, gives a single entry per CDR3 protein. The repertoire holds roughly 680,000 distinct CDR3 sequences, with roughly 21% as singletons. Material for sequencing was blood. Source of these receptors: a man between 65 and 85 years old in good health.

This clonotype was counted a few times. This sequence joins TRBV4-1 and TRBJ2-6, with a weak D call TRBD2 (7 bases). There are 15 residues in the CDR3. Trimming cost V 4 bases and J 7 bases, with 14 bases left between them. Germline V gene sequence: CDR1 MGHRA, CDR2 YSYEKL. CDR3 in amino acids: CASSPVGGRANVLTF. The CDR3 region has the DNA TGCGCCAGCAGCCCAGTGGGGGGGCGAGCCAACGTCCTGACTTTC.

This clonotype has a handful of counts. The chain couples TRBV20-1 to TRBJ2-1; no clear D. The better agreement between TRBJ2-5 and the DNA end casts doubt on the J call. Germline V gene sequence: CDR1 DFQATT, CDR2 SNEGSKA (reference sequence). The length of the CDR3 is 13 residues. CDR3 sequence reads: CSASLTVGETQYF. CDR3 nucleotide sequence: TGCAGTGCTTCCCTAACGGTTGGAGAGACCCAGTACTTC.

The V gene is TRBV30, the J gene TRBJ2-3, with TRBD2 as a possible D gene (6 bases). Per germline, CDR1 GTSNPN and CDR2 SVGIG (reference sequence). The CDR3 is 13 residues long. The V and J ends lost 8 bases and 2 bases respectively, with 14 bases between them. CDR3 region: CAGTRRATDTQYF. CDR3 nucleotides: TGTGCCGGAACGCGGAGGGCCACAGATACGCAGTATTTT. Looking up the rest from reference TRBV30 and TRBJ2-3 gives the full variable domain: SQTIHQWPATLVQPVGSPLSLECTVEGTSNPNLYWYRQAAGRGLQLLFYSVGIGQISSEVPQNLSASRPQDRQFILSSKKLLLSDSGFYLCAGTRRATDTQYFGPGTRLTVL.

In the case of this clonotype: Because it lacks the conserved phenylalanine or tryptophan at the end, this CDR3 is likely a read error. The chain carries TRBV11-2 and TRBJ1-2; no clear D. The ends were cut back, 1 base at V and 3 bases at J, with 6 bases in the middle. This CDR3 spans 13 amino acids. Germline assignment: CDR1 SGHAT and CDR2 FQNNGV. This chain's CDR3 is CASSLGSDYGYTL. In DNA form, the CDR3 reads TGTGCCAGCAGCTTAGGATCAGACTATGGCTACACCCTC.

The chain employs TRBV12-3 or TRBV12-4 and TRBJ2-2, with D perhaps being TRBD1 or TRBD2 (5 bases each). There are 14 residues in the CDR3. The V end was cut by 6 bases, the J end by 10 bases, with 18 bases between. CDR3 residues: CASSPGPPGQELFF. CDR3 coding DNA: TGTGCCAGCAGCCCGGGACCCCCCGGCCAGGAGCTGTTTTTT.

This clonotype was seen more than once but under ten times. J is TRBJ2-1 and V is TRBV12-3 or TRBV12-4; TRBD1 might be the D (6 bases). This CDR3 is built from 15 residues. V lost 1 base and J 1 base, leaving 8 bases between the germline ends. The CDR3 spells CASSLVQGSYNEQFF. In DNA, the CDR3 is TGTGCCAGCAGTTTAGTTCAGGGGTCCTACAATGAGCAGTTCTTC.

Notes on this clonotype: Sequence at one end of the junction differs from germline and may be a read error. The chain uses TRBV20-1 and TRBJ2-1; D tentatively reads TRBD1 or TRBD2 (7 bases each). The CDR3 has 16 residues. Germline V gene data show CDR1 as DFQATT and CDR2 as SNEGSKA (reference sequence). This CDR3 is CSARGQGGSSYNEQFF. CDR3 in DNA: TGCAGCGCTAGGGGGCAGGGAGGGAGCTCCTACAATGAGCAGTTCTTC.

J is TRBJ2-1 and V is TRBV9, with TRBD1 matching 9 bases. J gave up 7 bases and V 3 bases, and 2 bases lay outside the gene matches. Germline V lookup: CDR1 SGDLS, CDR2 YYNGEE. CDR3 length equals 13 residues. CDR3: CASSGTGDNEQFF. The CDR3 bases are TGTGCCAGCAGCGGGACAGGGGATAATGAGCAGTTCTTC. Filled out from reference TRBV9 and TRBJ2-1, the complete variable domain reads DSGVTQTPKHLITATGQRVTLRCSPRSGDLSVYWYQQSLDQGLQFLIQYYNGEERAKGNILERFSAQQFPDLHSELNLSSLELGDSALYFCASSGTGDNEQFFGPGTRLTVL.

V gene TRBV20-1 combines with J gene TRBJ1-2, with D maybe TRBD1 (5 bases). CDR1 DFQATT and CDR2 SNEGSKA come from the germline V gene (reference sequence). Trimming shortened V by 6 bases and J by 8 bases, and 16 bases separated the two germline ends. CDR3 length: 12 amino acids. CDR3 nucleotide sequence: TGCAGTGCGGCCGTGCAGGGCGCCGGCTACACCTTC. This translates into CSAAVQGAGYTF.

In DNA form, the CDR3 reads TGCGCCAGCAGCCAAGACAGGGCTTGGGAAAAACTGTTTTTT. Encoded protein: CASSQDRAWEKLFF. The chain has TRBV4-3 and TRBJ1-4; a possible D gene is TRBD1 (5 bases). Trimming removed 0 bases at V and 8 bases at J, with 10 bases between. The germline CDR1 and CDR2 sequences are LGHNA and YSLEER. The CDR3 loop spans 14 amino acids.

The sample holds a few counts of this clonotype. The rearrangement links TRBV4-1 to TRBJ2-7, with a tentative D call TRBD1 (5 bases). The CDR3 is made up of 16 amino acids. Germline loops: CDR1 MGHRA, CDR2 YSYEKL. The germline V and J ends were trimmed by 2 bases and 1 base, with 15 bases remaining between them. CDR3: CASSQKVQKGSYEQYF. The CDR3 DNA reads TGCGCCAGCAGCCAAAAAGTCCAAAAGGGGTCCTACGAGCAGTACTTC.

This clonotype was counted a few times. The chain is built from TRBV3-1 and TRBJ2-5; D is uncertain. The DNA matches TRBJ2-7 better at its end, which makes the J call doubtful. CDR1 LGHDT and CDR2 YNNKEL come from the germline V gene (reference sequence). The CDR3 totals 15 residues. The CDR3 is CASSQESQTYSEQYF. The CDR3 bases are TGTGCCAGCAGCCAAGAAAGTCAGACCTATAGCGAGCAGTACTTC.

This clonotype was observed a handful of times. The CDR3 reads CASSLSSRRESPTNEKLFF. For the CDR3, the DNA is TGTGCCAGCAGTTTAAGTTCCCGTCGGGAGAGCCCTACTAATGAAAAACTGTTTTTT. The chain uses TRBV27 and TRBJ1-4; no definite D call. This CDR3 is 19 amino acids long. Trimming pared 2 bases from V and 2 bases from J, leaving 21 bases between. Germline CDR1 and CDR2: MNHEY and SMNVEV (reference sequence).

This clonotype came up a few times. This rearrangement joins TRBV20-1 to TRBJ2-7; TRBD2 matches 11 bases. V shed 2 bases and J 4 bases; nucleotides not matched to a gene: 7. The germline CDR1 and CDR2 sequences are DFQATT and SNEGSKA (reference sequence). The CDR3 length is 15 residues. In DNA, the CDR3 is TGCAGTGCTAGACCGCCCAGACTAGCGGGATACGAGCAGTACTTC. As protein: CSARPPRLAGYEQYF.

This clonotype has more than one count but fewer than ten. The chain couples TRBV5-6 to TRBJ1-1; 7 positions agree with TRBD1. V trimming: 4 bases; J trimming: 5 bases; junction bases outside the gene matches: 8. The CDR3 extends over 14 amino acids. The germline V gene encodes CDR1 SGHDT and CDR2 YYEEEE. The CDR3 reads CASSPDRQGTEAFF. The CDR3, as DNA: TGTGCCAGCAGCCCCGATCGACAGGGTACTGAAGCTTTCTTT.

The chain recombines TRBV28 with TRBJ2-7, with 8 bases that match TRBD2. Germline V gene lookup returns CDR1 MDHEN and CDR2 SYDVKM. CDR3 length equals 14 residues. V dropped 6 bases and J dropped 7; count of bases not matched to a gene: 11. The CDR3 DNA reads TGTGCCAGCAGCCCGTCGCTAGCGGGTGAAGAGCAGTACTTC. Translated: CASSPSLAGEEQYF.

This chain uses TRBV10-3 with TRBJ1-1; maybe TRBD1 (5 bases). This CDR3 contains 15 residues. V was cut by 4 bases and J by 5 bases, with 17 bases left in between. Germline V gives CDR1 ENHRY, CDR2 SYGVKD. This chain's CDR3 is CAISVAGGVGTEAFF. The CDR3 DNA reads as TGTGCCATCAGTGTGGCTGGGGGAGTCGGGACTGAAGCTTTCTTT.

The CDR3 bases are TGTGCCATCAGTGTGGGGGGCCCTCAAGGAGATAACGAGCAGTACTTC. This sequence encodes CAISVGGPQGDNEQYF. The chain links TRBV10-3 to TRBJ2-7; the D call may be TRBD1 or TRBD2 (6 bases each). The V end lost 4 bases, the J end lost 5 bases, and 21 bases lay between the germline ends. Germline CDR1 and CDR2: ENHRY and SYGVKD. The CDR3 covers 16 residues.

The CDR3 region is CASSFAQKETQYF. CDR3 sequence (DNA): TGTGCCAGCAGCTTTGCCCAGAAAGAGACCCAGTACTTC. The chain carries TRBV7-2 and TRBJ2-7; D ambiguous. The J call may be incorrect, as the DNA end agrees better with TRBJ2-5. Germline V lookup: CDR1 SGHTA, CDR2 FQGNSA. The CDR3 length is 13 residues.

This clonotype was seen repeatedly, ten times or more. V and J are TRBV29-1 and TRBJ1-1, with 7 bases matching TRBD1. Trimming cost V 0 bases and J 10 bases; bases outside gene matches: 8. The V gene's germline CDR1 is SQVTM and CDR2 ANQGSEA. The CDR3 has 13 amino acids. This CDR3 reads CSVEDSSGGRAFF. CDR3 in DNA: TGCAGCGTTGAAGACAGTTCAGGGGGACGAGCTTTCTTT.

The rearrangement links TRBV5-6 to TRBJ2-4; 9 positions match TRBD2. V lost 2 bases and J lost 7; bases outside the gene matches: 16. There are 18 residues in the CDR3. The germline V gene has CDR1 SGHDT and CDR2 YYEEEE. CDR3 DNA: TGTGCCAGCAGCTTACCGGCTAGCGGGGTCCGGGGCAACAACATTCAGTACTTC. Translated, it gives CASSLPASGVRGNNIQYF.

The J gene is TRBJ2-7, the V gene TRBV6-1, with D possibly matching TRBD1 (6 bases). Looked up from germline, CDR1 is MNHNS and CDR2 is SASEGT. V was pared by 1 base and J by 2 bases, with 12 bases between. The CDR3 runs to 15 residues. CDR3 DNA: TGTGCCAGCAGTGAAGTCGGCAGGGGCACCTACGAGCAGTACTTC. Translated, it gives CASSEVGRGTYEQYF.

This clonotype was picked up a small number of times. This sequence joins TRBV5-1 and TRBJ2-1; 9 nucleotides line up with TRBD2. The CDR3 runs 17 residues. V lost 2 bases to trimming and J lost 0 bases; unmatched junction nucleotides: 6. Germline values: CDR1 SGHRS, CDR2 YFSETQ. CDR3 nucleotides: TGCGCCAGCAGCTTCCAAGGTAGCGGGAGCTCCTACAATGAGCAGTTCTTC. Its translation is CASSFQGSGSSYNEQFF.

This clonotype was detected only a few times. The chain recombines TRBV7-2 with TRBJ2-3; possible D gene TRBD2, 6 bases. V was clipped by 1 base and J by 1 base, with 12 bases between them. CDR1 is SGHTA, CDR2 FQGNSA, per germline. The CDR3 covers 16 residues. This CDR3 is CASSLGPGVGTDTQYF. DNA of the CDR3: TGTGCCAGCAGCTTAGGACCGGGAGTGGGCACAGATACGCAGTATTTT.

This clonotype was seen more than once but under ten times. The chain joins TRBV27 to TRBJ1-1; 8 nucleotides align to TRBD1. The CDR3 is 15 residues long. The junction had 11 bases not matched to a gene; V was cut back by 7 bases and J by 4 bases. Germline assignment: CDR1 MNHEY and CDR2 SMNVEV (reference sequence). The CDR3 region has the DNA TGTGCCAGCAACTCCCCACGGACAGGGAGCACTGAAGCTTTCTTT. It yields the protein CASNSPRTGSTEAFF.

This sequence joins TRBV11-2 and TRBJ2-1; 9 bases are shared with TRBD1. V shed 4 bases and J 7 bases; nucleotides not matched to a gene: 8. Germline assignment: CDR1 SGHAT and CDR2 FQNNGV. This CDR3 is built from 15 residues. The CDR3 DNA is TGTGCCAGCAGCTGGGCGGGACAGGGCCAGAATGAGCAGTTCTTC. Protein product: CASSWAGQGQNEQFF.

This clonotype has a single count. The chain uses TRBV28 and TRBJ1-2; 8 nucleotides line up with TRBD1. From germline, CDR1 is MDHEN and CDR2 SYDVKM. The CDR3 length is 15 residues. Trimming took 4 bases from V and 8 from J; bases not matched to a gene: 12. CDR3 nucleotides: TGTGCCAGCAGTTCCGGACAGGGAAGTTCGGAAGGCTACACCTTC. Translated: CASSSGQGSSEGYTF.

This clonotype was seen a single time. Possible read error: a much larger clone is one base away. The genes are TRBV2 and TRBJ2-4; D is uncertain. The CDR3 has 14 residues. Germline V gene lookup returns CDR1 SNHLY and CDR2 FYNNEI. The CDR3 region has the DNA TGTGCCAGCAGGGACCGATCAGCCAAAAACATTCAGCACTTC. This encodes CASRDRSAKNIQHF.